These T cell receptor beta chains were read from a single sample in a study of intratumoral heterogeneity in liver cancer. The table came from immunoSEQ multiplex PCR; TCRdb's copy has only in-frame clones and leaves some out. The sample includes some 21,000 clones, about two thirds seen only once; the top ten take about 18%. The starting material was tumor-adjacent normal tissue, obtained before any cancer treatment. The receptors here all came from a woman aged 70-85 years with hepatocellular carcinoma. The CDR3 runs from the conserved cysteine through the conserved F or W.

V gene: TRBV28; CDR3 length: 14; J gene: TRBJ2-4; CDR3 protein: CASNSRDGENIQYF
V gene: TRBV11-1; CDR3 length: 14; J gene: TRBJ1-3; CDR3 protein: CASNPGGSGNTIYF
V gene: TRBV6-1; CDR3 length: 15; J gene: TRBJ2-6; CDR3 protein: CASSEDASGANVLTF
V gene: TRBV6-1; CDR3 length: 15; J gene: TRBJ1-1; CDR3 protein: CASSERGNLGIEAFF
V gene: TRBV2; CDR3 length: 15; J gene: TRBJ1-1; CDR3 protein: CASSYRTVMNTEAFF
V gene: TRBV28; CDR3 length: 15; J gene: TRBJ1-5; CDR3 protein: CASSETGTSNQPQHF
V gene: TRBV21-1; CDR3 length: 19; J gene: TRBJ1-2; CDR3 protein: CASSKEVKSDPLPYYGYTF
V gene: TRBV3-1/TRBV3-2; CDR3 length: 16; J gene: TRBJ2-2; CDR3 protein: CASSHGKGANTGELFF
V gene: TRBV28; CDR3 length: 13; J gene: TRBJ2-7; CDR3 protein: CASRTDRVYEQYF
V gene: TRBV19; CDR3 length: 15; J gene: TRBJ1-2; CDR3 protein: CASSIDVRGAYGYTF
V gene: TRBV6-5; CDR3 length: 15; J gene: TRBJ1-2; CDR3 protein: CASSPPQGPLYGYTF
V gene: TRBV29-1; CDR3 length: 14; J gene: TRBJ1-5; CDR3 protein: CSEGGERLNQPQHF
V gene: TRBV19; CDR3 length: 18; J gene: TRBJ2-6; CDR3 protein: CASSISAHLSSGANVLTF
V gene: TRBV23-1; CDR3 length: 14; J gene: TRBJ2-7; CDR3 protein: CASSPQVTGHEQYF
V gene: TRBV6-5; CDR3 length: 15; J gene: TRBJ2-5; CDR3 protein: CASGGLAGGLETQYF
V gene: TRBV15; CDR3 length: 14; J gene: TRBJ2-1; CDR3 protein: CATSRGQQGNEQFF
V gene: TRBV5-1; CDR3 length: 20; J gene: TRBJ2-5; CDR3 protein: CASSLEPRGAGGRSRETQYF
V gene: TRBV10-3; CDR3 length: 13; J gene: TRBJ2-7; CDR3 protein: CAIRRGDSYEQYF
V gene: TRBV28; CDR3 length: 12; J gene: TRBJ2-7; CDR3 protein: CASSLFDYEQYF
V gene: TRBV30; CDR3 length: 16; J gene: TRBJ1-6; CDR3 protein: CAWTEEAAVRNSPLHF
V gene: TRBV4-1; CDR3 length: 15; J gene: TRBJ1-2; CDR3 protein: CASSSRAGGNYGYTF
V gene: TRBV3-1/TRBV3-2; CDR3 length: 14; J gene: TRBJ1-1; CDR3 protein: CASSQGGIGNEAFF
V gene: TRBV7-9; CDR3 length: 16; J gene: TRBJ2-3; CDR3 protein: CASSRYTTSGTDTQYF
V gene: TRBV30; CDR3 length: 16; J gene: TRBJ1-2; CDR3 protein: CACPYRPRDRGYGYTF
V gene: TRBV27; CDR3 length: 14; J gene: TRBJ1-1; CDR3 protein: CASSLTVFSTEAFF
V gene: TRBV14; CDR3 length: 22; J gene: TRBJ2-1; CDR3 protein: CASSQDHGLAGVWASSYNEQFF
V gene: TRBV7-3; CDR3 length: 15; J gene: TRBJ2-3; CDR3 protein: CASSLASGSQDTQYF
V gene: TRBV7-8; CDR3 length: 16; J gene: TRBJ1-6; CDR3 protein: CASSRPTGRDNSPLHF
V gene: TRBV29-1; CDR3 length: 13; J gene: TRBJ2-7; CDR3 protein: CSVAFLRSYEQYF
V gene: TRBV30; CDR3 length: 16; J gene: TRBJ2-2; CDR3 protein: CAWRNWGGGPTGELFF
V gene: TRBV24-1; CDR3 length: 13; J gene: TRBJ1-5; CDR3 protein: CATSGDRYQPQHF
V gene: TRBV4-1; CDR3 length: 16; J gene: TRBJ2-7; CDR3 protein: CASSRILDSSSYEQYF
V gene: TRBV5-4; CDR3 length: 14; J gene: TRBJ1-6; CDR3 protein: CASSLTGANSPLHF
V gene: TRBV6-1; CDR3 length: 16; J gene: TRBJ1-2; CDR3 protein: CASSEAWDRTNYGYTF
V gene: TRBV12-5; CDR3 length: 13; J gene: TRBJ2-7; CDR3 protein: CASGQGRLYEQYF
V gene: TRBV11-1; CDR3 length: 13; J gene: TRBJ2-6; CDR3 protein: CAGSQPGANVLTF
V gene: TRBV28; CDR3 length: 15; J gene: TRBJ2-1; CDR3 protein: CASSQLAGGSNEQFF
V gene: TRBV6-2/TRBV6-3; CDR3 length: 16; J gene: TRBJ2-7; CDR3 protein: CASSTALAGQGKEQYF
V gene: TRBV30; CDR3 length: 14; J gene: TRBJ2-1; CDR3 protein: CAWSVTGASNEQFF
V gene: TRBV11-2; CDR3 length: 15; J gene: TRBJ2-7; CDR3 protein: CASSPETGGTYEQYF
V gene: TRBV4-1; CDR3 length: 15; J gene: TRBJ1-2; CDR3 protein: CASSQLGTRGYGYTF
V gene: TRBV5-1; CDR3 length: 16; J gene: TRBJ2-1; CDR3 protein: CASSLVAGSGYNEQFF
V gene: TRBV18; CDR3 length: 15; J gene: TRBJ1-1; CDR3 protein: CASSPLQGADTEAFF
V gene: TRBV5-1; CDR3 length: 15; J gene: TRBJ1-4; CDR3 protein: CASSLTGSPEEKLFF
V gene: TRBV6-6; CDR3 length: 15; J gene: TRBJ1-1; CDR3 protein: CASSSWDTLNTEAFF